Following are 8 T cell receptor beta chains from one sample sequenced in a study of cytomegalovirus exposure and HLA in healthy donors. Primers included in the PCR were 60 Vbeta and 13 Jbeta primers. Clones were read by immunoSEQ multiplex PCR, and TCRdb kept only the in-frame ones, dropping some. The data contain about 160,000 clones, 76% of them singletons. The specimen was PBMCs. Every receptor here comes from a female donor in good health and CMV-seronegative.

The chain employs TRBV30 and TRBJ1-6; tentative D call: TRBD1 (6 bases). Per the germline V gene, CDR1 is GTSNPN and CDR2 is SVGIG (reference sequence). The V end was cut by 4 bases, the J end by 0 bases, with 13 bases between. The CDR3 spans 16 residues. The CDR3 nucleotides read TGTGCCTGGACCTTAACAGGGATCTCCTATAATTCACCCCTCCACTTT. This gives the protein CAWTLTGISYNSPLHF.

This clone was recorded once. One end of the junction fails to match germline, which may point to a read error. V usage is TRBV7-2 and J usage is TRBJ2-4; TRBD2 matches at 7 bases. The CDR3 loop spans 17 amino acids. CDR1 is SGHTA, CDR2 FQGNSA, per germline. CDR3 protein: CASSLYGGREAKNSQYF. DNA for the CDR3: TGTGCCAGCAGCTTGTATGGTGGGAGGGAAGCCAAAAACAGTCAGTACTTC. The full variable domain, with the rest looked up from reference TRBV7-2 and TRBJ2-4, is GAGVSQSPSNKVTEKGKDVELRCDPISGHTALYWYRQSLGQGLEFLIYFQGNSAPDKSGLPSDRFSAERTGGSVSTLTIQRTQQEDSAVYLCASSLYGGREAKNSQYFGAGTRLSVL.

The CDR3 coding sequence is TGTGCCAGCAGCGTCCCGACTAGCTCCTACGAGCAGTACTTC. It is translated as CASSVPTSSYEQYF. V and J are TRBV9 and TRBJ2-7; the D gene is possibly TRBD2 (6 bases). Germline CDR1 reads SGDLS; CDR2 reads YYNGEE. V was clipped by 2 bases and J by 0 bases, with 9 bases between them. This CDR3 is 14 amino acids long.

This clone came up a few times. This chain connects TRBV7-9 to TRBJ2-7, with 12 positions matching TRBD1. After removal of 1 base from V and 7 bases from J, the junction contained 8 bases not matched to a gene. Germline V gene data show CDR1 as SEHNR and CDR2 as FQNEAQ (reference sequence). The CDR3 is 16 residues long. The CDR3 DNA follows: TGTGCCAGCAGCTTAGGTCCGGGACAGGGGGCGGGAGAGCAGTACTTC. Its protein is CASSLGPGQGAGEQYF.

V usage is TRBV5-4 and J usage is TRBJ2-7, with 9 nucleotides matching TRBD2. CDR3 length: 15 residues. Per the germline V gene, CDR1 is SGHNT and CDR2 is YYREEE (reference sequence). Trimming took 2 bases from V and 4 from J; bases not matched to a gene: 7. CDR3 in amino acids: CASSFGGSGRYEQYF. CDR3 nucleotides: TGTGCCAGCAGCTTTGGAGGGAGCGGGAGGTACGAGCAGTACTTC.

The rearrangement uses TRBV2 and TRBJ2-2; 7 bases match TRBD1. Germline lookup yields CDR1 SNHLY and CDR2 FYNNEI. V was clipped by 6 bases and J by 6 bases; unmatched bases: 7. The CDR3 sequence is 14 residues long. DNA for the CDR3: TGTGCCAGCAGCAGACAGGGACGACCCGGGGAGCTGTTTTTT. Its translation: CASSRQGRPGELFF.

The DNA for the CDR3 is TGTGCCAGCTCTGAGGGGACAGGGAGAAGGACCGGGGAGCTGTTTTTT. Its translation is CASSEGTGRRTGELFF. The V gene is TRBV19, the J gene TRBJ2-2; 9 bases map to TRBD1. Germline V gene sequence: CDR1 LNHDA, CDR2 SQIVND (reference sequence). There are 16 residues in the CDR3. Unmatched junction bases numbered 13, after V lost 9 bases and J lost 5 bases.

The gene calls are TRBV7-3 and TRBJ1-1; tentative D call: TRBD1 (5 bases). This CDR3 is built from 14 residues. Trimming left V 2 bases short and J 0 bases short, with 7 bases between. Germline assignment: CDR1 SGHTA and CDR2 FQGTGA. CDR3 bases: TGTGCCAGCAGCTTAGACAGACTGAACACTGAAGCTTTCTTT. Protein sequence: CASSLDRLNTEAFF.